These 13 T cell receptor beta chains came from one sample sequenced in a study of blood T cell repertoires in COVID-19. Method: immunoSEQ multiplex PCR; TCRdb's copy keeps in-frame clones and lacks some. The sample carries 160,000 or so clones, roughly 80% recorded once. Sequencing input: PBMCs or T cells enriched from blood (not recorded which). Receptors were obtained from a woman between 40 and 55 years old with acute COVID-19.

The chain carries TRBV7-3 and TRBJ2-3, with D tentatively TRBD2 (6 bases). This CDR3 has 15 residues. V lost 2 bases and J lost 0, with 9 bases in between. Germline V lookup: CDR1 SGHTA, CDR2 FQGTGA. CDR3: CASSLLADSTDTQYF. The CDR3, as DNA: TGTGCCAGCAGCTTATTAGCGGACAGCACAGATACGCAGTATTTT.

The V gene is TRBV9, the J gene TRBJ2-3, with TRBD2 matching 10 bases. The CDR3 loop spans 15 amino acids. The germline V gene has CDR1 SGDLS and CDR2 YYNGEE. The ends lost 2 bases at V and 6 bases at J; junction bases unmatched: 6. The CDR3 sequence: CASSVSGRLGDTQYF. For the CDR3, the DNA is TGTGCCAGCAGCGTTAGCGGGAGGCTCGGGGATACGCAGTATTTT.

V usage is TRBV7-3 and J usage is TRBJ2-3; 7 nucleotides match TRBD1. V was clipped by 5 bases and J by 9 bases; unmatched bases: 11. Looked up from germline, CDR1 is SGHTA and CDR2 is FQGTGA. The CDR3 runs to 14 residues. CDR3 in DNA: TGTGCCAGCAGCCTTCTCGGACAGGTTGGGACGCAGTATTTT. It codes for CASSLLGQVGTQYF.

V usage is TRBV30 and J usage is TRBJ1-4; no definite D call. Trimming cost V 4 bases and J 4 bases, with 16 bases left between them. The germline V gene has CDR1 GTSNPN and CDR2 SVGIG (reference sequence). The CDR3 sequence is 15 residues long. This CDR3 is CAWNSGGLSNEKLFF. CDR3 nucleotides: TGTGCCTGGAACTCCGGTGGGCTAAGTAATGAAAAACTGTTTTTT.

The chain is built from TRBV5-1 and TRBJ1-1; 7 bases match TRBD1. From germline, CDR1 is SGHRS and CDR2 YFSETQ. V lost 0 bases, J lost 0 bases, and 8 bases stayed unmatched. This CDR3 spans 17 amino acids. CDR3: CASSLVGRGQLNTEAFF. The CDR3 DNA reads TGCGCCAGCAGCTTGGTAGGTAGGGGGCAGTTGAACACTGAAGCTTTCTTT.

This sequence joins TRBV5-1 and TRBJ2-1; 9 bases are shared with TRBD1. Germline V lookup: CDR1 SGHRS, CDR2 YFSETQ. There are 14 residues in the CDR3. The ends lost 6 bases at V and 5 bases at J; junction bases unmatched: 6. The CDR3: CASTSRTGDNEQFF. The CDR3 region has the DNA TGCGCCAGCACCTCCCGGACAGGGGACAATGAGCAGTTCTTC.

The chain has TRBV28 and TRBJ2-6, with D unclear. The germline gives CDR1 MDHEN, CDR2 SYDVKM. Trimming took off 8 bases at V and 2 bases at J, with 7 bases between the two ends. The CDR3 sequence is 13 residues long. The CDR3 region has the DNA TGTGCCAGCGGAGAGCCTGGGGCCAACGTCCTGACTTTC. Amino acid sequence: CASGEPGANVLTF.

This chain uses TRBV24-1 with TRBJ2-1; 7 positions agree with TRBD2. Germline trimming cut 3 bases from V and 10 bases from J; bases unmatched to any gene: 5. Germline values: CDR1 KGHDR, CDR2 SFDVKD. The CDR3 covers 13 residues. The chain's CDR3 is CATSDLPGGEQFF. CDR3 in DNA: TGTGCCACCAGTGATCTACCGGGAGGCGAGCAGTTCTTC.

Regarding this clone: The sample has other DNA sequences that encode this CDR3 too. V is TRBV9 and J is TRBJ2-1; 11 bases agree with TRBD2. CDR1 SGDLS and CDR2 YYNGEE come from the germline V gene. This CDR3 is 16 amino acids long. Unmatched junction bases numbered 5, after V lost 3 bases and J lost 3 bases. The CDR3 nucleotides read TGTGCCAGCAGCGCCGTAGCGGGAGGGTTCTACAATGAGCAGTTCTTC. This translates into CASSAVAGGFYNEQFF.

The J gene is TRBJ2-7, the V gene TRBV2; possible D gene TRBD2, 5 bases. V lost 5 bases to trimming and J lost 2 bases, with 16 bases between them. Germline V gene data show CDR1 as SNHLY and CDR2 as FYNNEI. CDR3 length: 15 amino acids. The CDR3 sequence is CASSRLRRAAYEQYF. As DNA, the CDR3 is TGTGCCAGCAGTCGGCTTAGGAGAGCGGCCTACGAGCAGTACTTC.

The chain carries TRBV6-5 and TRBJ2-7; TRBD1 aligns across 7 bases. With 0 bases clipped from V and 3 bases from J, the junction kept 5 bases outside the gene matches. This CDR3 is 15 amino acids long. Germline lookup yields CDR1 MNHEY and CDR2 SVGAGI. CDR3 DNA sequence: TGTGCCAGCAGTTACTCGACAGGGTCTGACTACGAGCAGTACTTC. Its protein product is CASSYSTGSDYEQYF.

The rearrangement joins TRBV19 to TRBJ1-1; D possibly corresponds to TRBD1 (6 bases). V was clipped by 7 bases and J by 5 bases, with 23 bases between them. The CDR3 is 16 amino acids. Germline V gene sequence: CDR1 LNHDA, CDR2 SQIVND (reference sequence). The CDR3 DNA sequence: TGTGCCAGTACTCCCGATCGAGGCAGGGGTGGGACTGAAGCTTTCTTT. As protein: CASTPDRGRGGTEAFF.

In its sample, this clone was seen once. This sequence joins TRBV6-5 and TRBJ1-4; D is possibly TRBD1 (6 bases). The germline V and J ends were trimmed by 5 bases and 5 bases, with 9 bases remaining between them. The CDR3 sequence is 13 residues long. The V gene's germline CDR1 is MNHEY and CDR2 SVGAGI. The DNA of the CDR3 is TGTGCCAGCAGTAACAGGGAGAATGAAAAACTGTTTTTT. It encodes CASSNRENEKLFF.